This TCR beta chain came from a study of spatial heterogeneity in lung cancer. Study-level information: Detection consistently yielded more beta chains than alpha chains.

By sample fraction, this clonotype is medium-sized. Time point given: sample taken at primary tumor resection. Tumor, nontumor lung or frozen PBMC supplied whole RNA that was sequenced unsorted. Donors were 72 untreated early-stage non-small cell lung cancer patients. TCRdb re-called the 5' RACE reads with MiXCR, one entry per CDR3 protein. The sample contains 3,500 to 4,000 distinct CDR3 sequences, 7% of which appear only once. The CDR3 contains 14 residues. Trimming cost V 2 bases and J 4 bases, with 9 bases left between them. The germline V gene encodes CDR1 MNHEY and CDR2 SVGEGT. This receptor was obtained from a male donor with early-stage non-small cell lung cancer. The sample in question was normal lung tissue next to the tumor, obtained at surgery. The chain uses TRBV6-2 or TRBV6-3 and TRBJ2-1; no reliable D call. DNA of the CDR3: TGTGCCAGCAGTTACCTCACAGAATACAATGAGCAGTTCTTC. It translates to CASSYLTEYNEQFF.